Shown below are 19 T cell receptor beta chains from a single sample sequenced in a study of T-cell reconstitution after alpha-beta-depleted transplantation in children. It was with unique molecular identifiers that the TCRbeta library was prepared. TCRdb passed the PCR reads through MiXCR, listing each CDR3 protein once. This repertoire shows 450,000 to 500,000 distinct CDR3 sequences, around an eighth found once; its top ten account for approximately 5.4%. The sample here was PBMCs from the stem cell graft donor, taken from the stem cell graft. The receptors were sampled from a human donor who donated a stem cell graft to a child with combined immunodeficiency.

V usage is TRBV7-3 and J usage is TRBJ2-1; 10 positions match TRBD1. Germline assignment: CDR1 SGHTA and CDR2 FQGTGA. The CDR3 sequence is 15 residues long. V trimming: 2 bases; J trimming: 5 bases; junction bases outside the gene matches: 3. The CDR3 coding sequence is TGTGCCAGCAGCTTACGGGACAGGGGCGACAATGAGCAGTTCTTC. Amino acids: CASSLRDRGDNEQFF. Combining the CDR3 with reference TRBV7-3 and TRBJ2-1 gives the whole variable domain GAGVSQTPSNKVTEKGKYVELRCDPISGHTALYWYRQSLGQGPEFLIYFQGTGAADDSGLPNDRFFAVRPEGSVSTLKIQRTERGDSAVYLCASSLRDRGDNEQFFGPGTRLTVL.

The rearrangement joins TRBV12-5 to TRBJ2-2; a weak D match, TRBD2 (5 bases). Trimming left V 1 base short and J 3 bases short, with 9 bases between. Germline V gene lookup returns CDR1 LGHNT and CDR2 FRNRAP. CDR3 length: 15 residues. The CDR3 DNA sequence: TGTGCTAGTGGTTTGGGGGAGTTCGACACCGGGGAGCTGTTTTTT. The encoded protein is CASGLGEFDTGELFF.

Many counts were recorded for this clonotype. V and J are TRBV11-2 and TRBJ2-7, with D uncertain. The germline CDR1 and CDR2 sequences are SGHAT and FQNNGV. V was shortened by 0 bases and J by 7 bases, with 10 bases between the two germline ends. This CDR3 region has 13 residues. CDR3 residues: CASSLDREREQYF. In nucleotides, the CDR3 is TGTGCCAGCAGCTTAGATCGCGAGAGGGAGCAGTACTTC.

CDR3 loop: CASSSQGTLDETQYF. As DNA, the CDR3 is TGTGCCAGCAGTTCGCAGGGTACGCTTGACGAGACCCAGTACTTC. V and J are TRBV28 and TRBJ2-5; maybe TRBD1 (5 bases). Trimming removed 4 bases from V and 5 bases from J, with 17 bases in between. The length of the CDR3 is 15 residues. Germline V CDR1 and CDR2: MDHEN, SYDVKM.

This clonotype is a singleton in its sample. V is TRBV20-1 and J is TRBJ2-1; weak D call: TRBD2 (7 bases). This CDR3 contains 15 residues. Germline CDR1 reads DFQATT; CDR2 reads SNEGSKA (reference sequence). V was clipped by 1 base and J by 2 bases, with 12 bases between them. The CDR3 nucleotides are TGCAGTGCTAGAGCCCCGGGGGGCCCCTACAATGAGCAGTTCTTC. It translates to CSARAPGGPYNEQFF.

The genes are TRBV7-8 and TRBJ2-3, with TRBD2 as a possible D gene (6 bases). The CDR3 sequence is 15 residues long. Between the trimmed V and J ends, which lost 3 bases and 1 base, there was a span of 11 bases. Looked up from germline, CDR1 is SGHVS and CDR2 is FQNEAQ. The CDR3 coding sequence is TGTGCCAGCAGCTTTGGAGGGACTGGCACAGATACGCAGTATTTT. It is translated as CASSFGGTGTDTQYF.

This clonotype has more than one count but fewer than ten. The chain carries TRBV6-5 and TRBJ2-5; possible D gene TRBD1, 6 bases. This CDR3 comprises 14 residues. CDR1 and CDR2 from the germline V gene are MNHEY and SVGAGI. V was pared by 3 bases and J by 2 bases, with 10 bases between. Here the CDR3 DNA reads TGTGCCAGCAGTTATCTCCAGGGGCAAGAGACCCAGTACTTC. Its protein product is CASSYLQGQETQYF.

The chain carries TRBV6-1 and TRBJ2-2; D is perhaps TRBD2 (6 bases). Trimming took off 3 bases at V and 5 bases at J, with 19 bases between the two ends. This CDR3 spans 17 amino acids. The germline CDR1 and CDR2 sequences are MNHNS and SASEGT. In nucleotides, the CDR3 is TGTGCCAGCAGTGAGCCCGGACATCCTGGAGGGACCGGGGAGCTGTTTTTT. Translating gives CASSEPGHPGGTGELFF.

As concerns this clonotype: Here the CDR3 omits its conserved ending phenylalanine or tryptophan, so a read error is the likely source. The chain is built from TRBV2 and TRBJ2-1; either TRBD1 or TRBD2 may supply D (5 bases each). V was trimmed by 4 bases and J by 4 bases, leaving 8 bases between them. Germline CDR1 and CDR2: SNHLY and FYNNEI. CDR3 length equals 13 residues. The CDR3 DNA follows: TGTGCCAGCAGTGGGGGACGTTACAATGAGCAGTTCTGC. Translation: CASSGGRYNEQFC.

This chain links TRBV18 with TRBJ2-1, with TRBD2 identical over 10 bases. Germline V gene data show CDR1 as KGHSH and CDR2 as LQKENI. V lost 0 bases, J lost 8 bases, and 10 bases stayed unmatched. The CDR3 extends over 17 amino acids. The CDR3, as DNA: TGTGCCAGCTCACCACCGAGACCCAGCGGGGGGGTCTATGAGCAGTTCTTC. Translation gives CASSPPRPSGGVYEQFF.

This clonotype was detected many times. The CDR3 sequence: CSARDLQGDTEAFF. CDR3 DNA: TGCAGTGCCCGAGACCTACAGGGGGACACTGAAGCTTTCTTT. The chain links TRBV20-1 to TRBJ1-1; 8 nucleotides agree with TRBD1. CDR1 DFQATT and CDR2 SNEGSKA come from the germline V gene (reference sequence). With 6 bases clipped from V and 3 bases from J, the junction kept 9 bases outside the gene matches. This CDR3 is 14 amino acids long.

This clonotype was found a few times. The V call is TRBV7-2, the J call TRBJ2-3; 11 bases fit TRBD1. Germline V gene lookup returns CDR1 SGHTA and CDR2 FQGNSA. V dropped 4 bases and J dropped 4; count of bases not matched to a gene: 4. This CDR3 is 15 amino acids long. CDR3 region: CASSSPGQGADTQYF. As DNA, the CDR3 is TGTGCCAGCAGCTCCCCGGGACAGGGGGCAGATACGCAGTATTTT.

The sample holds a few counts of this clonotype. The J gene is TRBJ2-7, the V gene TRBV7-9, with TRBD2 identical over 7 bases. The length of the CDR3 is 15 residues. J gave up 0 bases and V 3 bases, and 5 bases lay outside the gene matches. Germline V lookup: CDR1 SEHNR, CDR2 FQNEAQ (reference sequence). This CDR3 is CASSFGTILSYEQYF. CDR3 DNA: TGTGCCAGCAGCTTCGGGACTATACTCTCCTACGAGCAGTACTTC.

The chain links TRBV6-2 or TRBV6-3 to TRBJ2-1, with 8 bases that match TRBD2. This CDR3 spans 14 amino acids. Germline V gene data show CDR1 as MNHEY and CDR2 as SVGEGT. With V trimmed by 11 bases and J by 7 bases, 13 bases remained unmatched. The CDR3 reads CAASGGNVLNEQFF. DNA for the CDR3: TGTGCCGCGAGCGGGGGTAACGTTCTGAATGAGCAGTTCTTC.

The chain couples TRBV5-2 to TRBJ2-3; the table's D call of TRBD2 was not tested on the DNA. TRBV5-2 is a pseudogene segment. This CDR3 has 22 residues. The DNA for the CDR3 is TGTGCCAGCAACCGGAATCTCCCCCCGGGACTAGCGGGGGTCCTCCCCACAGATACGCAGTATTTT. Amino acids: CASNRNLPPGLAGVLPTDTQYF.

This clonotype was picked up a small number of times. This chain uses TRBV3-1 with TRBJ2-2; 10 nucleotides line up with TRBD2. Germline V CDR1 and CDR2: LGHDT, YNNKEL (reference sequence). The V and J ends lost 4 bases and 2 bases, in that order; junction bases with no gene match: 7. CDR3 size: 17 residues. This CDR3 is CASSRKGLAVNTGELFF. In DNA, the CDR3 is TGTGCCAGCAGCCGCAAAGGACTAGCGGTAAACACCGGGGAGCTGTTTTTT. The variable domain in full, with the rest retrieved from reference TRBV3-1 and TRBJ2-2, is DTAVSQTPKYLVTQMGNDKSIKCEQNLGHDTMYWYKQDSKKFLKIMFSYNNKELIINETVPNRFSPKSPDKAHLNLHINSLELGDSAVYFCASSRKGLAVNTGELFFGEGSRLTVL.

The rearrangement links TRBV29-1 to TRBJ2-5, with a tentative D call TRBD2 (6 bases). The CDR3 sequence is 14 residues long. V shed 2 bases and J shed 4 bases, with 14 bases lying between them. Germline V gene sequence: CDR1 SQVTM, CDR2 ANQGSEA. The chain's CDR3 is CSVESPGVGETQYF. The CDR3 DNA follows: TGCAGCGTTGAAAGCCCGGGAGTAGGAGAGACCCAGTACTTC.

This CDR3 is CASSLEANTGELFF. The DNA of the CDR3 is TGCGCCAGCAGCCTAGAGGCGAACACCGGGGAGCTGTTTTTT. The chain is built from TRBV5-1 and TRBJ2-2; D not certain. The germline CDR1 and CDR2 sequences are SGHRS and YFSETQ. The CDR3 loop spans 14 amino acids. V was shortened by 4 bases and J by 0 bases, with 7 bases between the two germline ends.

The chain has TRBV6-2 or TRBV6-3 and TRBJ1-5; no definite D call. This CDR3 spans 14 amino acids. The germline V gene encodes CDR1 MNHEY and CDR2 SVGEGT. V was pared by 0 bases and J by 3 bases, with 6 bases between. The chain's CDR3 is CASSYSRDNQPQHF. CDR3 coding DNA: TGTGCCAGCAGTTACTCGCGAGACAATCAGCCCCAGCATTTT.